A selection of T cell receptor beta chains follows, all from one sample in a study of OX40 agonist ivuxolimab in advanced cancers. The data were produced by immunoSEQ multiplex PCR, yet TCRdb's version contains in-frame clones alone and is incomplete. The sample records around 94,000 clones, about 90% being singletons. The material was CD4+ or CD8+ T cells sorted from blood, obtained in a trial of the OX40 agonist ivuxolimab. Receptors originate from an adult with an advanced solid tumor such as melanoma, head and neck, liver or kidney cancer. Both conserved end residues are part of each CDR3. Fields, in order: J gene, clone size, V gene, CDR3 protein. The listing skips clone size in some rows; elsewhere it reads once, few, many or a size class.

J: TRBJ1-6
size: once
V: TRBV4-1
CDR3: CASSQEEGVSVTPLHF

J: TRBJ2-5
size: NA
V: TRBV7-2
CDR3: CASSRPGLARETQYF

J: TRBJ1-5
size: NA
V: TRBV4-3
CDR3: CASSPFVNSNQPQHF

J: TRBJ2-2
size: NA
V: TRBV6-1
CDR3: CASSEQTPGFTQFSNTGELFF

J: TRBJ1-2
size: NA
V: TRBV7-2
CDR3: CASSLTGGYGYTF

J: TRBJ1-3
size: NA
V: TRBV18
CDR3: CASSPVQGSSGNTIYF

J: TRBJ1-1
size: NA
V: TRBV7-8
CDR3: CASSLSWSPEAFF

J: TRBJ2-7
size: once
V: TRBV10-2
CDR3: CASSRVLAGGVYEQYF

J: TRBJ2-1
size: NA
V: TRBV7-7
CDR3: CASSHAGRNEQFF

J: TRBJ1-5
size: NA
V: TRBV19
CDR3: CASSTVDRGGNQPQHF

J: TRBJ2-1
size: NA
V: TRBV27
CDR3: CASDYSYNEQFF

J: TRBJ2-3
size: NA
V: TRBV4-3
CDR3: CASSQEGRVSTDTQYF

J: TRBJ2-3
size: NA
V: TRBV10-3
CDR3: CAISLAGVADTQYF

J: TRBJ2-1
size: NA
V: TRBV29-1
CDR3: CSVAQAGVSSEQFF

J: TRBJ1-4
size: NA
V: TRBV7-2
CDR3: CASSLSASNEKLFF

J: TRBJ1-5
size: NA
V: TRBV28
CDR3: CASSPGQEHQPQHF

J: TRBJ2-2
size: NA
V: TRBV7-2
CDR3: CASSLLAGYTGELFF

J: TRBJ1-5
size: NA
V: TRBV2
CDR3: CASSDGDSNQPQHF

J: TRBJ1-6
size: NA
V: TRBV4-3
CDR3: CASSQAPRGGDSPLHF

J: TRBJ1-2
size: NA
V: TRBV9
CDR3: CASSVGGAPYGYTF

J: TRBJ2-4
size: NA
V: TRBV7-3
CDR3: CASSLIAGEDIQYF

J: TRBJ2-5
size: NA
V: TRBV18
CDR3: CASSQGTSRETQYF

J: TRBJ1-4
size: NA
V: TRBV10-2
CDR3: CASSEGGADEKLFF

J: TRBJ2-1
size: NA
V: TRBV10-3
CDR3: CAIKLAGGPNNEQFF

J: TRBJ2-4
size: once
V: TRBV7-2
CDR3: CASSQGGDIQYF

J: TRBJ1-2
size: NA
V: TRBV7-9
CDR3: CASSYSPGTGGGYTF